Below are 7 T cell receptor beta chains sequenced from a single sample in a study of blood T cell repertoires in COVID-19. Clones were read by immunoSEQ multiplex PCR, and TCRdb kept only the in-frame ones, dropping some. Of 300,000 or so clones in the sample, around four fifths were seen once. Sequenced material: peripheral blood. The origin of the receptors is a woman aged 50 to 60 with active or convalescent COVID-19.

V is TRBV4-2 and J is TRBJ2-1; D gene uncertain. CDR1 LGHNA and CDR2 YNFKEQ come from the germline V gene. The CDR3 is 16 amino acids. Deletions cut 0 bases from V and 6 bases from J, with 15 bases between. The CDR3 DNA sequence: TGTGCCAGCAGCCAAGATAGTAGACCCGGGTCCAATGAGCAGTTCTTC. Translated: CASSQDSRPGSNEQFF.

The gene calls are TRBV19 and TRBJ2-7; TRBD1 aligns across 10 bases. CDR1 is LNHDA, CDR2 SQIVND, per germline (reference sequence). V was pared by 5 bases and J by 3 bases, with 10 bases of the junction left unmatched. The CDR3 runs to 16 residues. This CDR3 is CASSGNPGQGNYEQYF. DNA of the CDR3: TGTGCCAGTAGTGGCAATCCGGGACAGGGGAACTACGAGCAGTACTTC.

In nucleotides, the CDR3 is TGTGCCAGCAGCCCGGGACAGGGGGCTTTCACTGAAGCTTTCTTT. Translating gives CASSPGQGAFTEAFF. This chain links TRBV6-5 with TRBJ1-1; 12 bases match TRBD1. This CDR3 region has 15 residues. After removal of 6 bases from V and 4 bases from J, the junction contained 6 bases not matched to a gene. CDR1 is MNHEY, CDR2 SVGAGI, per germline.

This rearrangement joins TRBV7-9 to TRBJ2-2; 11 positions agree with TRBD1. The CDR3 is 18 amino acids. Germline V gene lookup returns CDR1 SEHNR and CDR2 FQNEAQ (reference sequence). J lost 0 bases, V lost 5 bases, and 8 bases had no gene match. CDR3 in DNA: TGTGCCAGCAGCCTTCCGGGACAGGGGGGGCCGAACACCGGGGAGCTGTTTTTT. It codes for CASSLPGQGGPNTGELFF.

This chain joins TRBV10-1 and TRBJ1-2; no reliable D call. Per the germline V gene, CDR1 is WNHNN and CDR2 is SYGVQD (reference sequence). CDR3 length: 10 residues. The ends were cut back, 4 bases at V and 9 bases at J, with 6 bases in the middle. The chain's CDR3 is CASSARSYTF. The CDR3, as DNA: TGCGCCAGCAGTGCCAGGAGCTACACCTTC.

V and J are TRBV5-6 and TRBJ1-2; 9 nucleotides align to TRBD1. Germline V gene lookup returns CDR1 SGHDT and CDR2 YYEEEE. Germline trimming cut 2 bases from V and 5 bases from J; bases unmatched to any gene: 1. This CDR3 spans 13 amino acids. The CDR3 reads CASSFGTGYGYTF. CDR3 in DNA: TGTGCCAGCAGCTTCGGGACAGGGTATGGCTACACCTTC.

This clone was counted a single time. The chain is built from TRBV28 and TRBJ2-7; D is possibly TRBD1 (5 bases). In germline, CDR1 is MDHEN, CDR2 SYDVKM. The V end lost 10 bases, the J end lost 3 bases, and 19 bases lay between the germline ends. The CDR3 is 14 residues long. CDR3 nucleotides: TGTGCCACAGCCCCCAGGGCGGCAAGCTACGAGCAGTACTTC. This encodes CATAPRAASYEQYF.